This TCR beta chain was sequenced for a study of T cell responses to AZD1222 COVID-19 vaccine. In its sample, this clone was seen once. V shed 5 bases, J shed 3 bases, and the junction held 9 bases outside the gene matches. The germline CDR1 and CDR2 sequences are SGHNT and YYREEE (reference sequence). CDR3 length: 15 amino acids. Method: immunoSEQ multiplex PCR; TCRdb's copy keeps in-frame clones and lacks some. Among 85,000 to 100,000 clones listed, just over 85% were seen once. The gene calls are TRBV5-4 and TRBJ2-7, with 9 bases lining up with TRBD1. The sample here was peripheral blood, taken on day 0 of AZD1222 vaccination. The sequence was obtained from an adult in good health. CDR3 bases: TGTGCCAGCAGATCTATGGACAGGGGAAGCTACGAGCAGTACTTC. This translates into CASRSMDRGSYEQYF. Complete variable domain (other parts from reference TRBV5-4 and TRBJ2-7): ETGVTQSPTHLIKTRGQQVTLRCSSQSGHNTVSWYQQALGQGPQFIFQYYREEENGRGNFPPRFSGLQFPNYSSELNVNALELDDSALYLCASRSMDRGSYEQYFGPGTRLTVT.